This paragraph reports one T cell receptor beta chain. The germline V and J ends were trimmed by 5 bases and 6 bases, with 11 bases remaining between them. The CDR3 runs 14 residues. The germline CDR1 and CDR2 sequences are SGHVS and FQNEAQ. This specimen comes from a study of control samples from healthy donors and cancer patients. The table came from immunoSEQ multiplex PCR; TCRdb's copy has only in-frame clones and leaves some out. The data hold roughly 79,000 clones, with approximately 88% observed a single time. The chain has TRBV7-8 and TRBJ1-6; D is unclear. Sequenced: blood. This TCR came from a man in his fifties or sixties in good health. The CDR3 loop is CASSRGSSNSPLHF. The CDR3 bases are TGTGCCAGCAGCCGCGGGAGCTCTAATTCACCCCTCCACTTT.